Shown below are 29 T cell receptor beta chains from a single sample sequenced in a study of CD8+CD57+ T cells in acquired aplastic anemia. The study profiled TCR beta VDJ and CDR3 using genomic DNA as template. TCRdb re-called the reads with MiXCR, one entry per CDR3 protein. The sample includes about 180,000 distinct CDR3 sequences, around 45% of them seen just once. Sequencing was done on a sample of sorted CD4+, CD8+, or CD8+CD57+ T cells (not recorded which) from PBMCs. These receptors all come from a human donor in good health.

This clonotype was seen at least ten times. This chain joins TRBV29-1 and TRBJ2-4; a possible D gene is TRBD1 (6 bases). The germline CDR1 and CDR2 sequences are SQVTM and ANQGSEA. The CDR3 totals 12 residues. Trimming took 7 bases from V and 9 from J, leaving 16 bases between them. Here the CDR3 reads CSGSGADAIQYF. The CDR3 nucleotides are TGCAGCGGGTCAGGGGCAGACGCCATTCAGTACTTC.

This CDR3 reads CASSSAGTEGVRPFF. The CDR3 nucleotides are TGTGCCAGCAGTTCTGCGGGAACGGAGGGTGTTCGGCCGTTCTTC. This rearrangement joins TRBV28 to TRBJ2-1; the D gene is possibly TRBD2 (6 bases). CDR1 MDHEN and CDR2 SYDVKM come from the germline V gene. Trimming removed 4 bases from V and 15 bases from J, with 25 bases in between. This CDR3 is 15 amino acids long.

This chain connects TRBV30 to TRBJ1-5, with D possibly TRBD1 on 6 matching bases. CDR1 and CDR2 (germline): GTSNPN, SVGIG (reference sequence). This CDR3 contains 13 residues. Trimming removed 2 bases at V and 7 bases at J, with 12 bases between. CDR3 DNA sequence: TGTGCCTGGAGTAGGGACATCATACAGCCCCAGCATTTT. Its protein product is CAWSRDIIQPQHF.

The V call is TRBV10-3, the J call TRBJ1-3, with TRBD1 as a possible D gene (5 bases). The CDR3 is made up of 15 amino acids. Germline V CDR1 and CDR2: ENHRY, SYGVKD. Trimming stripped 4 bases from V and 0 bases from J, with 10 bases between. The CDR3 nucleotides are TGTGCCATCAGTGGGGGCCAGGGCTCTGGAAACACCATATATTTT. As protein: CAISGGQGSGNTIYF.

This rearrangement joins TRBV2 to TRBJ2-5; a weak D match, TRBD1 (7 bases). The V end lost 3 bases, the J end lost 5 bases, and 13 bases lay between the germline ends. The CDR3 consists of 14 residues. Germline V gives CDR1 SNHLY, CDR2 FYNNEI. CDR3 residues: CASSEEGRGETQYF. CDR3 nucleotide sequence: TGTGCCAGCAGTGAGGAGGGCAGGGGGGAGACCCAGTACTTC. The complete variable domain, with remaining parts taken from reference TRBV2 and TRBJ2-5, reads EPEVTQTPSHQVTQMGQEVILRCVPISNHLYFYWYRQILGQKVEFLVSFYNNEISEKSEIFDDQFSVERPDGSNFTLKIRSTKLEDSAMYFCASSEEGRGETQYFGPGTRLLVL.

The J gene is TRBJ1-6, the V gene TRBV7-3; tentative D call: TRBD1 (6 bases). Trimming stripped 4 bases from V and 10 bases from J, with 11 bases between. The germline CDR1 and CDR2 sequences are SGHTA and FQGTGA. The CDR3 extends over 13 amino acids. The CDR3, as DNA: TGTGCCAGCAGCTATACAGGGTTGTCACCCCTCCACTTT. It codes for CASSYTGLSPLHF.

The rearrangement uses TRBV6-1 and TRBJ1-3; D possibly corresponds to TRBD1 (6 bases). The V and J ends lost 8 bases and 4 bases respectively, with 12 bases between them. The CDR3 loop spans 13 amino acids. CDR1 is MNHNS, CDR2 SASEGT, per germline. Here the CDR3 reads CASRTASGNTIYF. DNA of the CDR3: TGTGCCAGCCGGACAGCCTCCGGAAACACCATATATTTT.

The chain couples TRBV19 to TRBJ2-7, with TRBD1 matching over 8 bases. Germline loops: CDR1 LNHDA, CDR2 SQIVND (reference sequence). The CDR3 is made up of 16 amino acids. V gave up 3 bases and J gave up 3 bases; unmatched junction bases: 10. CDR3 nucleotide sequence: TGTGCCAGTAGTATGAGTGGTGCAGGGGGCGTCTACGAGCAGTACTTC. Translating gives CASSMSGAGGVYEQYF.

The chain recombines TRBV5-1 with TRBJ2-1; TRBD2 agrees at 7 bases. There are 15 residues in the CDR3. V lost 0 bases to trimming and J lost 5 bases; unmatched junction nucleotides: 5. Looked up from germline, CDR1 is SGHRS and CDR2 is YFSETQ. In DNA, the CDR3 is TGCGCCAGCAGCTTGGGTGCTAGCGGAAACAATGAGCAGTTCTTC. Encoded protein: CASSLGASGNNEQFF.

The chain is built from TRBV12-3 or TRBV12-4 and TRBJ2-2, with 9 nucleotides matching TRBD1. Germline trimming cut 3 bases from V and 1 base from J; bases unmatched to any gene: 3. This CDR3 spans 16 amino acids. The CDR3 loop reads CASSFGGQGNTGELFF. CDR3 DNA sequence: TGTGCCAGCAGTTTTGGGGGACAGGGGAACACCGGGGAGCTGTTTTTT.

This clonotype was found many times. This chain uses TRBV7-6 with TRBJ2-5; maybe TRBD2 (6 bases). In germline, CDR1 is SGHVS, CDR2 FNYEAQ. The CDR3 loop spans 14 amino acids. V was pared by 6 bases and J by 5 bases, with 16 bases between. CDR3 in DNA: TGTGCCAGCAGGGGGCGGGACCAGCGGGAGACCCAGTACTTC. Its protein product is CASRGRDQRETQYF.

Note on this clonotype: With a much larger clone just one base away, this may be a read error. The chain joins TRBV6-1 to TRBJ2-7; possibly TRBD2 for D (6 bases). This CDR3 contains 13 residues. CDR1 MNHNS and CDR2 SASEGT come from the germline V gene. This CDR3 is CASTRLGPYERYF. The CDR3 DNA follows: TGTGCCAGCACGAGACTAGGCCCCTACGAGCGGTACTTC.

The chain combines TRBV20-1 with TRBJ2-7; 7 bases are a match to TRBD1. This CDR3 has 14 residues. Germline V gene data show CDR1 as DFQATT and CDR2 as SNEGSKA (reference sequence). V lost 3 bases to trimming and J lost 2 bases; unmatched junction nucleotides: 7. The CDR3, as DNA: TGCAGTGCTAGCGGGACAGTGCTAACCTACGAGCAGTACTTC. This gives the protein CSASGTVLTYEQYF.

This clonotype was observed at least ten times. The chain is built from TRBV20-1 and TRBJ1-5, with a possible D match to TRBD1 (6 bases). V lost 1 base to trimming and J lost 4 bases, with 14 bases between them. The CDR3 loop spans 15 amino acids. Looked up from germline, CDR1 is DFQATT and CDR2 is SNEGSKA (reference sequence). Here the CDR3 reads CSARVAGVGNQPQHF. CDR3 nucleotide sequence: TGCAGTGCTAGAGTTGCAGGGGTCGGAAATCAGCCCCAGCATTTT.

This clonotype was seen more than once but under ten times. This chain links TRBV28 with TRBJ2-7; D gene ambiguous. The CDR3 length is 13 residues. Trimming shortened V by 4 bases and J by 1 base, and 8 bases separated the two germline ends. The germline gives CDR1 MDHEN, CDR2 SYDVKM. CDR3 nucleotide sequence: TGTGCCAGCAGTTCACCCCTTTCCTACGAGCAGTACTTC. It yields the protein CASSSPLSYEQYF. The variable domain in full, with the rest retrieved from reference TRBV28 and TRBJ2-7, is DVKVTQSSRYLVKRTGEKVFLECVQDMDHENMFWYRQDPGLGLRLIYFSYDVKMKEKGDIPEGYSVSREKKERFSLILESASTNQTSMYLCASSSPLSYEQYFGPGTRLTVT.

V usage is TRBV19 and J usage is TRBJ1-1, with 8 bases fitting TRBD1. The J segment lost 6 bases and the V segment lost 3 bases, leaving 9 bases of the junction unmatched. Germline loops: CDR1 LNHDA, CDR2 SQIVND (reference sequence). CDR3 length: 15 residues. CDR3 sequence reads: CASSIRNRGDSEAFF. CDR3 DNA sequence: TGTGCCAGTAGTATTCGTAACAGGGGGGACTCTGAAGCTTTCTTT.

This chain joins TRBV19 and TRBJ1-1; the match to TRBD1 covers 7 bases. J was trimmed by 5 bases and V by 3 bases; bases with no gene match: 9. CDR1 and CDR2 from the germline V gene are LNHDA and SQIVND (reference sequence). This CDR3 has 15 residues. The CDR3: CASSMGRQGRTEAFF. The CDR3 bases are TGTGCCAGTAGTATGGGCAGACAGGGACGAACTGAAGCTTTCTTT.

At least ten counts were recorded for this clonotype. V and J are TRBV4-1 and TRBJ1-2; a weak D match, TRBD1 (6 bases). Trimming pared 6 bases from V and 2 bases from J, leaving 19 bases between. Looked up from germline, CDR1 is MGHRA and CDR2 is YSYEKL. The CDR3 runs to 16 residues. CDR3 protein: CASRPLGGTFNYGYTF. The CDR3 coding sequence is TGCGCCAGCAGGCCACTCGGCGGGACATTCAACTATGGCTACACCTTC.

In regard to this clonotype: A much larger clone lies a single base off, so this may be a read error. This chain connects TRBV6-5 to TRBJ2-1, with 13 bases lining up with TRBD2. Trimming at V came to 2 bases and at J to 11 bases, leaving 6 bases not matched to a gene. Germline loops: CDR1 MNHEY, CDR2 SVGAGI. The CDR3 runs 15 residues. The CDR3 reads CASSYDRLAGGQQFF. For the CDR3, the DNA is TGTGCCAGCAGTTACGACCGACTAGCGGGGGGACAGCAGTTCTTC.

The chain recombines TRBV25-1 with TRBJ2-2; TRBD1 agrees at 9 bases. This CDR3 comprises 16 residues. V lost 4 bases, J lost 6 bases, and 9 bases stayed unmatched. From germline, CDR1 is MGHDK and CDR2 SYGVNS. CDR3 sequence: CASSVRGQGQSGELFF. The CDR3 DNA is TGTGCCAGCAGTGTACGGGGACAGGGTCAATCCGGGGAGCTGTTTTTT.

The sample holds many counts of this clonotype. The chain couples TRBV18 to TRBJ2-5; D may be TRBD1 or TRBD2 (5 bases each). The germline CDR1 and CDR2 sequences are KGHSH and LQKENI. V was pared by 3 bases and J by 3 bases, with 8 bases between. CDR3 length: 13 residues. The CDR3 coding sequence is TGTGCCAGCTCACCGGGGCGGGAAGAGACCCAGTACTTC. Translating gives CASSPGREETQYF.

This clonotype has only a few counts. The CDR3 DNA sequence: TGTGCCAGCAAAATGGACCGCAACACCGGGGAGCTGTTTTTT. Protein sequence: CASKMDRNTGELFF. The chain uses TRBV2 and TRBJ2-2; unclear D gene. Germline CDR1 is SNHLY and CDR2 is FYNNEI. The CDR3 is 14 residues long. Deletions cut 7 bases from V and 2 bases from J, with 11 bases between.

This clonotype has at least ten counts. V is TRBV4-2 and J is TRBJ2-7; 8 nucleotides align to TRBD2. Looked up from germline, CDR1 is LGHNA and CDR2 is YNFKEQ. The trim removed 5 bases at V and 3 bases at J, leaving 9 bases unmatched. The CDR3 runs 15 residues. The CDR3 region is CASSESGTRGYEQYF. CDR3 sequence (DNA): TGTGCCAGCAGCGAAAGCGGGACTAGGGGCTACGAGCAGTACTTC.

This clonotype was detected many times. This chain links TRBV19 with TRBJ1-3, with D uncertain. Trimming removed 1 base at V and 5 bases at J, with 18 bases between. The CDR3 runs 17 residues. The V gene's germline CDR1 is LNHDA and CDR2 SQIVND (reference sequence). In DNA form, the CDR3 reads TGTGCCAGTAGTATAGCGAGATTCCGGGCCCTTAGAAACACCATATATTTT. Translated: CASSIARFRALRNTIYF.

This chain joins TRBV9 and TRBJ2-1, with D possibly TRBD2 on 5 matching bases. The CDR3 contains 16 residues. With 4 bases removed from V and 0 bases from J, the gap between germline ends came to 14 bases. Germline values: CDR1 SGDLS, CDR2 YYNGEE. The CDR3 loop reads CASSTLGGFSYNEQFF. In nucleotides, the CDR3 is TGTGCCAGCAGCACCCTGGGCGGGTTCTCCTACAATGAGCAGTTCTTC. Based on the CDR3 plus reference TRBV9 and TRBJ2-1, the full variable domain is DSGVTQTPKHLITATGQRVTLRCSPRSGDLSVYWYQQSLDQGLQFLIQYYNGEERAKGNILERFSAQQFPDLHSELNLSSLELGDSALYFCASSTLGGFSYNEQFFGPGTRLTVL.

With regard to this clonotype: This may stem from a read error, because a much larger clone lies one nucleotide away. The CDR3 sequence is CASSAGLNEKLFF. In nucleotides, the CDR3 is TGTGCCAGCAGCGCGGGACTTAATGAAAAACTGTTTTTT. The chain has TRBV7-8 and TRBJ1-4; the D gene is possibly TRBD1 (5 bases). This CDR3 spans 13 amino acids. Per the germline V gene, CDR1 is SGHVS and CDR2 is FQNEAQ. V was shortened by 5 bases and J by 4 bases, with 8 bases between the two germline ends.

V and J are TRBV10-2 and TRBJ2-7, with D unclear. Trimming left V 0 bases short and J 3 bases short, with 6 bases between. From germline, CDR1 is WSHSY and CDR2 SAAADI. This CDR3 contains 13 residues. In DNA, the CDR3 is TGCGCCAGCAGTGAGTCTACGGGCTACGAGCAGTACTTC. Translation gives CASSESTGYEQYF.

This clonotype was recorded many times. V gene TRBV5-5 combines with J gene TRBJ2-3, with a weak D call TRBD1 (5 bases). The length of the CDR3 is 15 residues. V was shortened by 4 bases and J by 0 bases, with 12 bases between the two germline ends. Germline CDR1 SGHKS, CDR2 YYEKEE (reference sequence). The CDR3 DNA follows: TGTGCCAGCAGCGTGGAGACAGCAAGCACAGATACGCAGTATTTT. It specifies CASSVETASTDTQYF.

This clonotype was seen at least ten times. This sequence joins TRBV7-8 and TRBJ2-5; D may be TRBD1 or TRBD2 (5 bases each). Trimming cost V 4 bases and J 3 bases, with 12 bases left between them. Germline CDR1 is SGHVS and CDR2 is FQNEAQ. The CDR3 sequence is 14 residues long. The CDR3 nucleotides read TGTGCCAGCAGCTACTGGGGACCAAAAGAGACCCAGTACTTC. It codes for CASSYWGPKETQYF.